This TCR beta chain is from a study of T cells in localized non-small cell lung cancer. Produced via immunoSEQ multiplex PCR; TCRdb's table is partial and in-frame only. Of some 41,000 clones in the sample, about 91% were seen once. The sample in question was PBMCs, obtained before any cancer treatment. The source of this sequence is a woman between 35 and 70 years old with stage II lung adenocarcinoma.

CDR3 coding DNA: TGTGCCAGCAGCACGCAAACGGGACCGGGGTCGAGGACTGAAGCTTTCTTT. It translates to CASSTQTGPGSRTEAFF. This chain links TRBV5-8 with TRBJ1-1; perhaps TRBD1 as D (5 bases). The CDR3 loop spans 17 amino acids. The germline CDR1 and CDR2 sequences are SGHTS and YDEGEE. The germline V and J ends were trimmed by 4 bases and 5 bases, with 24 bases remaining between them.